These 14 T cell receptor beta chains came from one sample sequenced in a study of T cells in Graves' hyperthyroidism and ophthalmopathy (dated by TCRdb to the late 2010s). The protocol used for the library was multiplex PCR. TCRdb lists the instrument as Illumina HiSeq 2000. The TCR beta CDR3 regions were amplified from the RNA transcripts. A first-round RT-PCR of the TCR CDR3 used the HTBI primer set with the Qiagen OneStep RT-PCR kit. Using fastp at Q25 and MiXCR, TCRdb reprocessed the public reads and kept productive beta chains. Identical CDR3 proteins give one entry, which carries the most common genes and DNA. The sample profile shows about 840,000 distinct CDR3 sequences; 38% of them were found once. The top ten clones comprise 7% to 10% of the sample. The source material was blood. The receptors originated from a man between 18 and 29 years old with Graves' hyperthyroidism.

This clonotype was seen ten or more times. The chain couples TRBV9 to TRBJ1-3; 8 nucleotides agree with TRBD1. Germline V CDR1 and CDR2: SGDLS, YYNGEE. The CDR3 runs to 16 residues. V lost 3 bases and J lost 0; bases outside the gene matches: 5. CDR3 loop: CASSAWTGNSGNTIYF. CDR3 nucleotides: TGTGCCAGCAGCGCTTGGACAGGGAACTCTGGAAACACCATATATTTT.

The chain couples TRBV5-1 to TRBJ1-4; TRBD1 might be the D (6 bases). The germline V gene has CDR1 SGHRS and CDR2 YFSETQ. The CDR3 is 14 residues long. V lost 4 bases and J 5 bases, leaving 12 bases between the germline ends. This CDR3 reads CASSPDSGNEKLFF. CDR3 in DNA: TGCGCCAGCAGCCCGGACAGCGGGAATGAAAAACTGTTTTTT. Full variable domain (remainder filled in from reference TRBV5-1 and TRBJ1-4): KAGVTQTPRYLIKTRGQQVTLSCSPISGHRSVSWYQQTPGQGLQFLFEYFSETQRNKGNFPGRFSGRQFSNSRSEMNVSTLELGDSALYLCASSPDSGNEKLFFGSGTQLSVL.

This clonotype was picked up many times. This chain's CDR3 is CASSGGQGYEKLFF. The CDR3 DNA reads TGTGCCAGCAGCGGAGGACAGGGCTACGAAAAACTGTTTTTT. The chain employs TRBV5-5 and TRBJ1-4; 8 positions agree with TRBD1. The CDR3 consists of 14 residues. The germline V gene encodes CDR1 SGHKS and CDR2 YYEKEE (reference sequence). The junction had 7 bases not matched to a gene; V was cut back by 4 bases and J by 8 bases.

This clonotype was detected once. The rearrangement uses TRBV15 and TRBJ1-1, with a possible D match to TRBD1 (6 bases). CDR3 length: 13 residues. Trimming removed 11 bases from V and 4 bases from J, with 17 bases in between. Germline V gene sequence: CDR1 LNHNV, CDR2 YYDKDF (reference sequence). CDR3 amino acids: CAAFRGPATEAFF. CDR3 bases: TGTGCCGCCTTCAGGGGCCCGGCCACTGAAGCTTTCTTT.

About this clonotype: This may stem from a read error, because a much larger clone lies one nucleotide away. This rearrangement joins TRBV6-1 to TRBJ2-2; 9 bases agree with TRBD2. Looked up from germline, CDR1 is MNHNS and CDR2 is SASEGT. CDR3 size: 17 residues. CDR3 sequence: CATSEGAGGPDTGELFF. CDR3 nucleotides: TGTGCCACCAGTGAAGGGGCGGGAGGGCCCGACACCGGGGAGCTGTTTTTT.

The rearrangement uses TRBV10-2 and TRBJ1-2; 9 bases are a match to TRBD1. V lost 3 bases to trimming and J lost 3 bases; unmatched junction nucleotides: 2. Germline CDR1 reads WSHSY; CDR2 reads SAAADI. CDR3 length equals 14 residues. The CDR3 coding sequence is TGCGCCAGCAGTGAAGGGGACAGGGACTATGGCTACACCTTC. Translated, it gives CASSEGDRDYGYTF.

Concerning this clonotype: Given a much more abundant clone one base away, this may be a read error. This chain connects TRBV7-8 to TRBJ1-1; D is unresolved. The germline V gene encodes CDR1 SGHVS and CDR2 FQNEAQ. This CDR3 has 15 residues. Deletions cut 2 bases from V and 4 bases from J, with 14 bases between. The CDR3 sequence is CASSLTFGSATEAFF. In DNA form, the CDR3 reads TGTGCCAGCAGCTTAACGTTTGGCAGTGCCACTGAAGCTTTCTTT.

This clonotype was observed a single time. V usage is TRBV10-2 and J usage is TRBJ1-1, with D maybe TRBD1 (5 bases). The V end was cut by 6 bases, the J end by 5 bases, with 13 bases between. The CDR3 extends over 13 amino acids. Germline lookup yields CDR1 WSHSY and CDR2 SAAADI. For the CDR3, the DNA is TGCGCCAGCAGCCACCCAGCAGGGACTGAAGCTTTCTTT. Protein: CASSHPAGTEAFF.

This clonotype has just a few counts. The V gene is TRBV11-2, the J gene TRBJ1-1, with a tentative D call TRBD1 (5 bases). There are 16 residues in the CDR3. Trimming removed 5 bases from V and 1 base from J, with 17 bases in between. Germline CDR1 SGHAT, CDR2 FQNNGV. The chain's CDR3 is CASSPWTTRQNTEAFF. The CDR3 DNA reads as TGTGCCAGCAGCCCATGGACAACCCGACAGAACACTGAAGCTTTCTTT.

This clonotype was detected a few times. A much larger clone differs from this one at a single base, so this may be a read error. The chain employs TRBV20-1 and TRBJ1-1; 9 nucleotides match TRBD1. Germline CDR1 and CDR2: DFQATT and SNEGSKA (reference sequence). This CDR3 is 14 amino acids long. Trimming cost V 3 bases and J 0 bases; bases outside gene matches: 2. The CDR3, as DNA: TGCAGTGCTAGGGGACAGGGCATGAACACTGAAGCTTTCTTT. Encoded protein: CSARGQGMNTEAFF.

This clonotype was recorded at least ten times. The V and J genes are TRBV7-2 and TRBJ1-2, with 9 positions matching TRBD1. The CDR3 spans 14 residues. Germline CDR1 is SGHTA and CDR2 is FQGNSA. Unmatched junction bases numbered 4, after V lost 3 bases and J lost 5 bases. The CDR3 DNA is TGTGCCAGCAGCTTCCCCGACAGGGGGTATGGCTACACCTTC. Translating it yields CASSFPDRGYGYTF.

The V gene is TRBV5-4, the J gene TRBJ2-7, with 9 positions matching TRBD2. The CDR3 runs to 16 residues. Germline V gene lookup returns CDR1 SGHNT and CDR2 YYREEE (reference sequence). V lost 4 bases and J lost 5; bases outside the gene matches: 13. The CDR3 bases are TGTGCCAGCAGCCCAGGAGGAGCGGGGGGCCGTCACGAGCAGTACTTC. Its translation: CASSPGGAGGRHEQYF. The entire variable domain, with the rest obtained from reference TRBV5-4 and TRBJ2-7, is as follows: ETGVTQSPTHLIKTRGQQVTLRCSSQSGHNTVSWYQQALGQGPQFIFQYYREEENGRGNFPPRFSGLQFPNYSSELNVNALELDDSALYLCASSPGGAGGRHEQYFGPGTRLTVT.

This clonotype was recorded a few times. The chain joins TRBV19 to TRBJ2-5; a possible D gene is TRBD1 (6 bases). The CDR3 totals 13 residues. In germline, CDR1 is LNHDA, CDR2 SQIVND (reference sequence). V dropped 6 bases and J dropped 3 bases, with 11 bases sitting between them. CDR3 DNA sequence: TGTGCCAGTAGCTGGAACAGGGAAGAGACCCAGTACTTC. Translated: CASSWNREETQYF.

This clonotype was counted at least ten times. The gene calls are TRBV15 and TRBJ1-5, with a tentative D call TRBD1 (5 bases). This CDR3 region has 16 residues. CDR1 is LNHNV and CDR2 is YYDKDF in the germline V gene (reference sequence). Trimming took off 0 bases at V and 1 base at J, with 10 bases between the two ends. The CDR3: CATSREEDMSNQPQHF. The CDR3 DNA reads TGTGCCACCAGCAGAGAGGAGGACATGAGCAATCAGCCCCAGCATTTT.